These T cell receptor beta chains were read from a single sample in a study of T cells after yellow fever vaccination. TCRdb re-called the 5' RACE reads through MiXCR, storing one row per CDR3 protein. This table has around 350,000 distinct CDR3 sequences, roughly 10% appearing once. The input for sequencing was PBMCs, taken on the day of the first yellow fever vaccination. Receptors were obtained from a man in his late teens or twenties who received the YFV17D yellow fever vaccine. Each CDR3 is given with its conserved first and last residue. A D gene is named only where the DNA matches it firmly. Part of the rows lack a size; the others show once, few, many or a class for expanded clones.

V gene,D gene,clone size,J gene,CDR3 protein,CDR3 DNA
TRBV6-5,NA,few,TRBJ2-3,CASSSTGPSSWTDTQYF,TGTGCCAGCAGTTCAACAGGACCATCAAGTTGGACAGATACGCAGTATTTT
TRBV11-1,TRBD1,NA,TRBJ2-6,CASSFGRWTGTSGANVLTF,TGTGCCAGCAGCTTTGGGAGGTGGACAGGGACCTCTGGGGCCAACGTCCTGACTTTC
TRBV7-2,NA,NA,TRBJ2-5,CASSRDFQETQYF,TGTGCCAGCAGCAGGGACTTTCAAGAGACCCAGTACTTC
TRBV5-1,NA,NA,TRBJ2-1,CASSLDVTANEQFF,TGCGCCAGCAGCTTGGATGTGACAGCCAATGAGCAGTTCTTC
TRBV5-1,NA,NA,TRBJ2-3,CASSFNPGTDTQYF,TGCGCCAGCAGCTTTAATCCTGGCACAGATACGCAGTATTTT
TRBV4-3,NA,few,TRBJ2-3,CASSHKPNADTQYF,TGCGCCAGCAGCCACAAGCCCAACGCAGATACGCAGTATTTT
TRBV30,NA,few,TRBJ2-5,CAWSVRGGLETQYF,TGTGCCTGGAGTGTCCGGGGTGGGTTGGAGACCCAGTACTTC
TRBV16,TRBD1,few,TRBJ2-7,CASSQRGQGGYEQYF,TGTGCCAGCAGCCAACGGGGACAGGGAGGCTACGAGCAGTACTTC
TRBV6-2/TRBV6-3,TRBD1,few,TRBJ2-6,CASSYLRQGPFFSGANVLTF,TGTGCCAGCAGTTATCTACGACAGGGGCCTTTCTTCTCTGGGGCCAACGTCCTGACTTTC
TRBV12-3/TRBV12-4,NA,few,TRBJ2-2,CASSSRWGTGELFF,TGTGCCAGCAGTTCCCGGTGGGGGACCGGGGAGCTGTTTTTT
TRBV9,TRBD2,few,TRBJ2-3,CASSVFSGAGDTQYF,TGTGCCAGCAGCGTCTTTAGCGGGGCAGGAGATACGCAGTATTTT
TRBV7-9,TRBD1,NA,TRBJ1-5,CASSETGSPTYQPQHF,TGTGCCAGCAGCGAGACAGGGTCCCCAACGTATCAGCCCCAGCATTTT
TRBV27,NA,few,TRBJ2-3,CASRLGPLDTQYF,TGTGCCAGCAGGCTGGGTCCGCTGGATACGCAGTATTTT
TRBV7-8,NA,NA,TRBJ1-5,CASSLLRTGAQPQHF,TGTGCCAGCAGCTTACTCAGAACGGGGGCCCAGCCCCAGCATTTT
TRBV20-1,NA,few,TRBJ1-1,CSALSVYMNTEAFF,TGCAGTGCCCTCTCCGTGTACATGAACACTGAAGCTTTCTTT
TRBV5-1,NA,many,TRBJ1-6,CASSLGQYNSPLHF,TGCGCCAGCAGCTTGGGACAGTATAATTCACCCCTCCACTTT
TRBV12-3/TRBV12-4,NA,NA,TRBJ2-7,CASSALYEQYF,TGTGCCAGCAGTGCGCTTTACGAGCAGTACTTC
TRBV6-1,NA,NA,TRBJ2-1,CASSEDSVELDEQFF,TGTGCCAGCAGCGAGGACAGTGTAGAATTGGATGAGCAGTTCTTC
TRBV6-2/TRBV6-3,NA,many,TRBJ1-1,CASSLTPGGTEAFF,TGTGCCAGCAGTTTAACGCCGGGGGGAACAGAAGCTTTCTTT
TRBV10-3,NA,few,TRBJ1-2,CAISESEGINYGYTF,TGTGCCATCAGTGAGTCCGAGGGGATCAACTATGGCTACACCTTC
TRBV3-1,NA,NA,TRBJ2-5,CASSQLSSETQYF,TGTGCCAGCAGCCAATTGTCGTCGGAGACCCAGTACTTC
TRBV7-2,NA,few,TRBJ2-1,CASGLMGVGDEQFF,TGTGCCAGCGGCTTAATGGGGGTTGGGGATGAGCAGTTCTTC
TRBV7-8,NA,NA,TRBJ2-3,CASMWGSTDTQYF,TGTGCCAGCATGTGGGGTTCCACAGATACGCAGTATTTT
TRBV5-1,TRBD2,few,TRBJ2-1,CASSPTSGVDGNEQFF,TGCGCCAGCAGCCCGACTAGCGGGGTAGATGGCAATGAGCAGTTCTTC
TRBV7-9,TRBD1,NA,TRBJ1-1,CASSDRGENTEAFF,TGTGCCAGCAGCGACAGGGGCGAGAACACTGAAGCTTTCTTT
TRBV10-3,NA,NA,TRBJ1-1,CAISESRGIRMNTEAFF,TGTGCCATCAGTGAGTCTAGGGGGATCCGAATGAACACTGAAGCTTTCTTT
TRBV15,NA,many,TRBJ2-5,CATSRDHWGQETQYF,TGTGCCACCAGCAGAGATCACTGGGGTCAAGAGACCCAGTACTTC
TRBV3-1,NA,NA,TRBJ2-4,CASSRRRALAKNIQYF,TGTGCCAGCAGCCGAAGGAGGGCCCTAGCCAAAAACATTCAGTACTTC
TRBV12-3/TRBV12-4,NA,few,TRBJ1-1,CASSLHQGSTEAFF,TGTGCCAGCAGTTTACACCAGGGAAGCACTGAAGCTTTCTTT
TRBV5-1,NA,NA,TRBJ2-1,CASNPLGGYNEQFF,TGCGCCAGCAACCCCTTAGGGGGGTACAATGAGCAGTTCTTC
TRBV4-3,TRBD1,NA,TRBJ1-1,CASSQVEGQGINTEAFF,TGCGCCAGCAGCCAAGTTGAGGGACAGGGGATAAACACTGAAGCTTTCTTT
TRBV12-3/TRBV12-4,TRBD1,few,TRBJ1-1,CASRLTGGWTEAFF,TGTGCCAGCAGGTTGACAGGGGGTTGGACTGAAGCTTTCTTT
TRBV5-5,TRBD2,NA,TRBJ2-7,CASSLVLAGAPYEQYF,TGTGCCAGCAGCTTGGTACTAGCGGGGGCCCCCTACGAGCAGTACTTC
TRBV5-6,TRBD1,few,TRBJ2-7,CASGEAGTASYEQYF,TGTGCCAGCGGAGAAGCCGGGACAGCCTCCTACGAGCAGTACTTC
TRBV18,NA,few,TRBJ2-1,CASSLSYSTSYNEQFF,TGTGCCAGCTCACTATCCTACAGCACATCCTACAATGAGCAGTTCTTC
TRBV12-3/TRBV12-4,NA,few,TRBJ1-5,CASSSGTGPQHF,TGTGCCAGCAGCTCCGGGACGGGGCCCCAGCATTTT
TRBV7-6,NA,NA,TRBJ2-1,CASSLQGRSLVGPYNEQFF,TGTGCCAGCAGCCTACAGGGGAGGAGTCTCGTAGGTCCCTACAATGAGCAGTTCTTC
TRBV12-3/TRBV12-4,NA,NA,TRBJ2-7,CASSYGQNYEQYF,TGTGCCAGCAGTTACGGACAGAATTACGAGCAGTACTTC
TRBV9,NA,many,TRBJ1-6,CASSVAYRETSPLHF,TGTGCCAGCAGCGTAGCGTACAGGGAGACTTCACCCCTCCACTTT
TRBV18,NA,few,TRBJ1-1,CASSPPSSGENTEAFF,TGTGCCAGCTCACCACCGAGCTCAGGGGAGAACACTGAAGCTTTCTTT